This T cell receptor beta chain was retrieved from a study of cytomegalovirus exposure and HLA in healthy donors. Study observations and caveats: Reports state that TCR beta sequences accurately predicted most subjects' HLA-A and HLA-B alleles.

This CDR3 is 14 amino acids long. Per germline, CDR1 KGHSH and CDR2 LQKENI. Germline trimming cut 0 bases from V and 5 bases from J; bases unmatched to any gene: 0. PCR was performed using 60 Vbeta and 13 Jbeta primers. Sequencing used immunoSEQ multiplex PCR; TCRdb keeps in-frame clones, though not all of them. The repertoire has fewer than 250,000 clones, around 85% of them found once; the top ten carry 1.3%. Of note for this clone: Its antigen is not identified.

The specimen sequenced was PBMCs. The TCR sequence derives from a human donor in good health. The chain joins TRBV18 to TRBJ2-7, with TRBD1 identical over 11 bases. CDR3 in DNA: TGTGCCAGCTCACCACCGGGACAGGGGGACGAGCAGTACTTC. Translating it yields CASSPPGQGDEQYF.